The 21 T cell receptor beta chains below were found in one sample sequenced in a study of OX40 agonist ivuxolimab in advanced cancers. Data came from immunoSEQ multiplex PCR; TCRdb stores just in-frame clones and leaves some out. Of tens of thousands of clones listed, more than 80% are singletons. The starting material was CD4+ or CD8+ T cells sorted from blood, obtained in a trial of the OX40 agonist ivuxolimab. These receptors originate from an adult with an advanced solid tumor such as melanoma, head and neck, liver or kidney cancer.

This clone was observed a single time. The chain couples TRBV11-2 to TRBJ2-3, with D possibly matching TRBD2 (5 bases). Germline V gene data show CDR1 as SGHAT and CDR2 as FQNNGV. The CDR3 spans 12 residues. V gave up 5 bases and J gave up 5 bases, with 8 bases separating them. CDR3 sequence: CASSRTEDTQYF. CDR3 sequence (DNA): TGTGCCAGCAGCCGGACTGAAGATACGCAGTATTTT.

The gene calls are TRBV19 and TRBJ2-2; D uncertain. This CDR3 spans 15 amino acids. Germline assignment: CDR1 LNHDA and CDR2 SQIVND (reference sequence). Trimming left V 5 bases short and J 0 bases short, with 10 bases between. CDR3 loop: CASSPLRSNTGELFF. For the CDR3, the DNA is TGTGCCAGTAGTCCCCTCAGATCGAACACCGGGGAGCTGTTTTTT.

The chain uses TRBV27 and TRBJ2-7; 7 bases fit TRBD1. Germline V CDR1 and CDR2: MNHEY, SMNVEV (reference sequence). With 4 bases clipped from V and 2 bases from J, the junction kept 2 bases outside the gene matches. The CDR3 contains 13 residues. The CDR3 region is CASSYRGTYEQYF. The CDR3 bases are TGTGCCAGCAGTTACAGGGGAACCTACGAGCAGTACTTC.

This chain connects TRBV5-7 to TRBJ1-5; the D gene is possibly TRBD1 (5 bases). TRBV5-7 is annotated as an ORF whose role is uncertain. This CDR3 spans 15 amino acids. V shed 6 bases and J shed 0 bases, with 13 bases lying between them. Here the CDR3 reads CASTSHRNSNQPQHF. The CDR3 bases are TGTGCCAGCACGTCGCACAGGAATAGCAATCAGCCCCAGCATTTT.

In nucleotides, the CDR3 is TGTGCCAGTAGTATAAACGGCGCGTCCTCTGGAAACACCATATATTTT. Translated: CASSINGASSGNTIYF. The genes are TRBV19 and TRBJ1-3; D is ambiguous. Trimming pared 2 bases from V and 0 bases from J, leaving 11 bases between. CDR3 length equals 16 residues. Germline CDR1 LNHDA, CDR2 SQIVND (reference sequence).

V usage is TRBV27 and J usage is TRBJ2-1, with D possibly TRBD2 on 8 matching bases. V shed 2 bases and J shed 10 bases, with 18 bases lying between them. The CDR3 has 15 residues. Germline values: CDR1 MNHEY, CDR2 SMNVEV (reference sequence). The CDR3 sequence: CASSLHRGSGKEQFF. CDR3 in DNA: TGTGCCAGCAGTTTACACAGGGGTAGCGGGAAGGAGCAGTTCTTC.

This chain joins TRBV30 and TRBJ2-1; D remains ambiguous. V was clipped by 4 bases and J by 8 bases, with 9 bases between them. The CDR3 extends over 11 amino acids. Germline CDR1 and CDR2: GTSNPN and SVGIG (reference sequence). Written as DNA, the CDR3 is TGTGCCTGGAATCGTAGGGATGAGCAGTTCTTC. Residues: CAWNRRDEQFF.

V and J are TRBV27 and TRBJ2-7, with 7 bases aligning to TRBD2. With V trimmed by 6 bases and J by 3 bases, 5 bases remained unmatched. CDR1 MNHEY and CDR2 SMNVEV come from the germline V gene (reference sequence). The CDR3 consists of 13 residues. CDR3 amino acids: CASRRSGVYEQYF. CDR3 coding DNA: TGTGCCAGCAGGAGAAGCGGGGTCTACGAGCAGTACTTC.

The chain couples TRBV19 to TRBJ2-7; D might be TRBD1 (6 bases). The length of the CDR3 is 14 residues. Germline V gene sequence: CDR1 LNHDA, CDR2 SQIVND (reference sequence). V lost 6 bases and J 5 bases, leaving 17 bases between the germline ends. CDR3 residues: CASSWPGAANEQYF. CDR3 coding DNA: TGTGCCAGTAGCTGGCCAGGGGCCGCTAACGAGCAGTACTTC.

The rearrangement uses TRBV7-2 and TRBJ2-7, with TRBD2 matching over 11 bases. V trimming: 5 bases; J trimming: 0 bases; junction bases outside the gene matches: 12. The CDR3 covers 18 residues. Germline CDR1 reads SGHTA; CDR2 reads FQGNSA. CDR3 nucleotide sequence: TGTGCCAGCAGCATCGGTTATATAGCGGGAGGGCCCTCCTACGAGCAGTACTTC. It encodes CASSIGYIAGGPSYEQYF.

The V gene is TRBV5-1, the J gene TRBJ1-2; possible D gene TRBD1, 5 bases. The CDR3 has 14 amino acids. V lost 2 bases to trimming and J lost 4 bases, with 12 bases between them. Germline lookup yields CDR1 SGHRS and CDR2 YFSETQ. The CDR3: CASSLGDEGYGYTF. CDR3 in DNA: TGCGCCAGCAGCTTAGGGGACGAAGGCTATGGCTACACCTTC.

V gene TRBV9 combines with J gene TRBJ2-1, with 8 bases aligning to TRBD2. The germline V gene encodes CDR1 SGDLS and CDR2 YYNGEE. The trim removed 4 bases at V and 0 bases at J, leaving 6 bases unmatched. The length of the CDR3 is 16 residues. CDR3 region: CASSPQAGASYNEQFF. In DNA, the CDR3 is TGTGCCAGCAGCCCACAAGCGGGAGCCTCCTACAATGAGCAGTTCTTC. Complete variable domain (other parts from reference TRBV9 and TRBJ2-1): DSGVTQTPKHLITATGQRVTLRCSPRSGDLSVYWYQQSLDQGLQFLIQYYNGEERAKGNILERFSAQQFPDLHSELNLSSLELGDSALYFCASSPQAGASYNEQFFGPGTRLTVL.

The chain joins TRBV19 to TRBJ2-3, with 7 bases matching TRBD1. V trimming: 7 bases; J trimming: 1 base; junction bases outside the gene matches: 5. Germline lookup yields CDR1 LNHDA and CDR2 SQIVND (reference sequence). CDR3 length: 14 residues. The CDR3 nucleotides read TGTGCCAGTACATCAGGACAGGGCACAGATACGCAGTATTTT. It specifies CASTSGQGTDTQYF.

The rearrangement links TRBV28 to TRBJ2-7; D remains ambiguous. Germline loops: CDR1 MDHEN, CDR2 SYDVKM. This CDR3 region has 13 residues. V was trimmed by 3 bases and J by 2 bases, leaving 8 bases between them. The CDR3 sequence: CASSLPGPYEQYF. CDR3 sequence (DNA): TGTGCCAGCAGTTTGCCTGGGCCCTACGAGCAGTACTTC. Combining the CDR3 with reference TRBV28 and TRBJ2-7 gives the whole variable domain DVKVTQSSRYLVKRTGEKVFLECVQDMDHENMFWYRQDPGLGLRLIYFSYDVKMKEKGDIPEGYSVSREKKERFSLILESASTNQTSMYLCASSLPGPYEQYFGPGTRLTVT.

In its sample, this clone was seen once. The chain has TRBV13 and TRBJ2-7; D is uncertain. V dropped 3 bases and J dropped 2 bases, with 8 bases sitting between them. CDR3 size: 13 residues. CDR1 is PRHDT and CDR2 is FYEKMQ in the germline V gene (reference sequence). The CDR3 protein is CASSFGRTYEQYF. CDR3 bases: TGTGCCAGCAGCTTTGGCAGAACCTACGAGCAGTACTTC.

J is TRBJ1-2 and V is TRBV9; D unclear. CDR1 is SGDLS, CDR2 YYNGEE, per germline. This CDR3 spans 11 amino acids. The CDR3 DNA reads as TGTGCTCCGAAGGTAGGCTATGGCTACACCTTC. Translating gives CAPKVGYGYTF.

The chain uses TRBV6-5 and TRBJ1-2; TRBD1 might be the D (6 bases). Per germline, CDR1 MNHEY and CDR2 SVGAGI. The CDR3 has 14 amino acids. Trimming removed 6 bases at V and 2 bases at J, with 13 bases between. CDR3 protein: CASSKQGVNYGYTF. The CDR3 region has the DNA TGTGCCAGCAGCAAACAGGGCGTGAACTATGGCTACACCTTC.

The V call is TRBV12-5, the J call TRBJ2-1; D is perhaps TRBD1 (6 bases). This CDR3 spans 13 amino acids. The ends were cut back, 3 bases at V and 6 bases at J, with 9 bases in the middle. Germline CDR1 reads LGHNT; CDR2 reads FRNRAP. CDR3 bases: TGTGCTAGTGGTTTTGAACAGGGCAATGAGCAGTTCTTC. This gives the protein CASGFEQGNEQFF.

This sequence joins TRBV27 and TRBJ1-1; a weak D match, TRBD1 (5 bases). The CDR3 loop spans 14 amino acids. Germline V CDR1 and CDR2: MNHEY, SMNVEV (reference sequence). Trimming left V 3 bases short and J 10 bases short, with 18 bases between. The CDR3 DNA follows: TGTGCCAGCAGTTTGTCGGGGGTTGGAGTCGGAGCTTTCTTT. Translation gives CASSLSGVGVGAFF.

A word on this clone: Other DNA sequences of this sample code for an identical CDR3. The chain carries TRBV30 and TRBJ2-7, with a weak D call TRBD1 (5 bases). Germline values: CDR1 GTSNPN, CDR2 SVGIG (reference sequence). The CDR3 is 13 residues long. V was shortened by 3 bases and J by 0 bases, with 9 bases between the two germline ends. The CDR3 region has the DNA TGTGCCTGGAGACAGGAGTCCTCCTACGAGCAGTACTTC. This translates into CAWRQESSYEQYF.

The rearrangement links TRBV6-5 to TRBJ2-2; the D gene could be TRBD1 or TRBD2 (6 bases each). Deletions cut 2 bases from V and 5 bases from J, with 12 bases between. CDR3 length: 15 amino acids. CDR1 is MNHEY, CDR2 SVGAGI, per germline. For the CDR3, the DNA is TGTGCCAGCAGTTACGGGGGGCTAGGGACCGGGGAGCTGTTTTTT. It yields the protein CASSYGGLGTGELFF.